This record looks at one TCR beta chain sequence and its context. Adult Caucasians living in Nashville, Tennessee made up all of the donors. Trimming took 5 bases from V and 4 from J; bases not matched to a gene: 2. Germline V lookup: CDR1 SNHLY, CDR2 FYNNEI. This CDR3 comprises 12 residues. Each subset's genomic DNA was shared equally among a number of immunoSEQ plates. Around 30,000 T cell genomes, or about 320 ng DNA, went into unsorted PBMC replicate PCRs. TCRdb's table, derived via immunoSEQ multiplex PCR, lists solely in-frame clones and lacks some. The table has fewer than 650,000 clones, less than 80% seen once; the top ten hold 10% to 15%. This sample is drawn from a study of shared clonotypes between healthy human individuals.

This chain connects TRBV2 to TRBJ2-7, with 7 positions matching TRBD2. Sequencing was performed on PBMCs. This receptor was identified in a woman in her 40s in good health. Some clones in this sample may be carry-over from other donors' samples. CDR3 coding DNA: TGTGCCAGCAGTCTACTAGCGTACGAGCAGTACTTC. Protein sequence: CASSLLAYEQYF.